This T cell receptor (beta chain) was recorded in a study of CD8+ T cells in alopecia areata. V lost 3 bases and J lost 3; bases outside the gene matches: 6. This CDR3 spans 15 amino acids. Germline V lookup: CDR1 GTSNPN, CDR2 SVGIG (reference sequence). It was cDNA, reverse transcribed from extracted RNA, that served as the sequencing template. Method: immunoSEQ multiplex PCR; TCRdb's copy keeps in-frame clones and lacks some. The data contain over 85,000 clones, nearly 45% of them singletons. Cell sorting on a FACSAria was used to separate CD4+ and CD8+ T cells from the PBMCs. The specimen was CD4+ T cells sorted from blood. The chain carries TRBV30 and TRBJ2-1; 9 bases match TRBD2. This TCR was recovered from a human donor with alopecia areata. The CDR3 nucleotides are TGTGCCTGGAGCGTAGGTAGCGGGAGCTACAATGAGCAGTTCTTC. This codes for CAWSVGSGSYNEQFF. The full variable domain, with the rest looked up from reference TRBV30 and TRBJ2-1, is SQTIHQWPATLVQPVGSPLSLECTVEGTSNPNLYWYRQAAGRGLQLLFYSVGIGQISSEVPQNLSASRPQDRQFILSSKKLLLSDSGFYLCAWSVGSGSYNEQFFGPGTRLTVL.